Listed below are T cell receptor beta chains from one sample, sequenced in a study of T-cell memory formation after mild COVID-19. One entry per CDR3 protein results from TCRdb running MiXCR on the 5' RACE reads. Among more than 250,000 distinct CDR3 sequences listed, roughly a sixth were seen once. Sequenced material: PBMCs or a T cell subset sorted from them (not recorded which). All receptors derive from a young man who had mild COVID-19 (a few samples of this study predate the infection). Cell type and time point are not known. Both conserved end residues are part of each CDR3. D genes are given only for firm matches. Not every row has a clone size; where given, it reads once, few, many or a size class.

clone_size,v_call,j_call,d_call,cdr3_nt,cdr3_aa
.,TRBV10-3,TRBJ1-3,TRBD1,TGTGCCATCAATACAGGGGAACCTGGAAACACCATATATTTT,CAINTGEPGNTIYF
.,TRBV5-1,TRBJ2-5,.,TGCGCCAGCAGCTTGACTCCTCAAGAGACCCAGTACTTC,CASSLTPQETQYF
.,TRBV3-1,TRBJ2-1,TRBD1,TGTGCCAGCAGCTTCGCGACAGGGGAGCAGTTCTTC,CASSFATGEQFF
few,TRBV5-1,TRBJ2-3,TRBD1,TGCGCCAGCGCCGGACAGGGCTATCGCACAGATACGCAGTATTTT,CASAGQGYRTDTQYF
.,TRBV4-3,TRBJ2-1,.,TGCGCCAGCAGCCAAGATAGGGGGACTTACAATGAGCAGTTCTTC,CASSQDRGTYNEQFF
.,TRBV4-2,TRBJ2-7,.,TGTGCCAGCAGCCAAGGCATTCAGGGCGAGCAGTACTTC,CASSQGIQGEQYF
.,TRBV18,TRBJ1-1,TRBD1,TGTGCCAGCTCACCTTTCGACAGGGGTGGGACTGAAGCTTTCTTT,CASSPFDRGGTEAFF
.,TRBV5-1,TRBJ2-7,.,TGCGCCAGCAGCTTGGGAGGGGAGGAGGAGCAGTACTTC,CASSLGGEEEQYF
few,TRBV6-5,TRBJ2-3,.,TGTGCCAGCAGTTCTAGGTCGGGCGGCCGGCTTGGACAAAAAGTACCGCAGTATTTT,CASSSRSGGRLGQKVPQYF
few,TRBV20-1,TRBJ2-5,.,TGCAGTGCCGGTTCCCGGGTAGAGACCCAGTACTTC,CSAGSRVETQYF
few,TRBV7-2,TRBJ2-3,.,TGTGCCAGCAGCTCAGGAGCGGCTTCTAGCACAGATACGCAGTATTTT,CASSSGAASSTDTQYF
.,TRBV10-2,TRBJ1-1,.,TGCGCCAGCAGGGGAGGGGTTGACACTGAAGCTTTCTTT,CASRGGVDTEAFF
.,TRBV4-2,TRBJ1-2,.,TGTGCCAGCAGCCAAGGTCAGGGCTTGGTAGATAACTATGGCTACACCTTC,CASSQGQGLVDNYGYTF
many,TRBV28,TRBJ2-1,.,TGTGCCAGCAGTTTAGGTGAGCAGTTCTTC,CASSLGEQFF
.,TRBV5-1,TRBJ2-3,.,TGCGCCAGCAGCGAGAGACACTCCACAGATACGCAGTATTTT,CASSERHSTDTQYF
.,TRBV9,TRBJ2-4,.,TGTGCCAGCAGCGTAGCTTATGAGAGAGGAAACATTCAGTACTTC,CASSVAYERGNIQYF
.,TRBV7-9,TRBJ2-5,.,TGTGCCAGCAGCTCCGGGACAAAGGAGACCCAGTACTTC,CASSSGTKETQYF
few,TRBV13,TRBJ1-1,.,TGTGCCAGCAGCGTATGGAACACTGAAGCTTTCTTT,CASSVWNTEAFF
.,TRBV24-1,TRBJ2-5,TRBD1,TGTGCCACCAGTGACGCACAGGGGGCAGGGGAGACCCAGTACTTC,CATSDAQGAGETQYF
.,TRBV7-6,TRBJ2-5,.,TGTGCCAGCAGCTTAGAATCCCCATTCAAGGAGACCCAGTACTTC,CASSLESPFKETQYF
.,TRBV10-1,TRBJ2-1,.,TGCGCCAGCAGTGAGTCGAGGGGTGAGCAGTTCTTC,CASSESRGEQFF
.,TRBV30,TRBJ1-5,.,TGTGCCTGGAGTCGTAAGAATCAGCCCCAGCATTTT,CAWSRKNQPQHF
few,TRBV7-6,TRBJ2-3,.,TGTGCCAGCAGCTCCGGAATCGCGGGGAGTAGCACAGATACGCAGTATTTT,CASSSGIAGSSTDTQYF
.,TRBV5-1,TRBJ1-1,.,TGCGCCAGCAGCCCCGTCGGGCAGCCCACTGAAGCTTTCTTT,CASSPVGQPTEAFF
few,TRBV4-1,TRBJ1-4,.,TGCGCCAGCAGCCAAGCACGGGTGGAAAAACTGTTTTTT,CASSQARVEKLFF
.,TRBV29-1,TRBJ1-1,TRBD1,TGCAGCACACACAGGGGGACGAACACTGAAGCTTTCTTT,CSTHRGTNTEAFF
few,TRBV25-1,TRBJ2-1,TRBD2,TGTGCCAGCCAGGGACTAGCGGGGGGCTCTCCCTACAATGAGCAGTTCTTC,CASQGLAGGSPYNEQFF
.,TRBV20-1,TRBJ1-4,.,TGCAGTGCTCCCAGGGGAATGGATGAAAAACTGTTTTTT,CSAPRGMDEKLFF
many,TRBV11-2,TRBJ2-5,.,TGTGCCAGCAGCTTGCCAGGGGTTCGAGAGACCCAGTACTTC,CASSLPGVRETQYF
.,TRBV5-1,TRBJ2-5,TRBD1,TGCGCCAGCACCACAGGACAGGGACGAGAGACCCAGTACTTC,CASTTGQGRETQYF
few,TRBV6-5,TRBJ2-5,TRBD2,TGTGCCAGCAGTTCCTCAAGGACTAGCGGGGGATACCAAGAGACCCAGTACTTC,CASSSSRTSGGYQETQYF
.,TRBV14,TRBJ2-5,.,TGTGCCAGCAGCCACTTAAACGGGCCGCAAGAGACCCAGTACTTC,CASSHLNGPQETQYF
once,TRBV5-1,TRBJ2-7,.,TGCGCCAGCAGCTTGGATAAGACCTACGAGCAGTACTTC,CASSLDKTYEQYF
.,TRBV12-3/TRBV12-4,TRBJ2-3,.,TGTGCCAGCAGTCAGATCGTGGGATCCCGCACAGATACGCAGTATTTT,CASSQIVGSRTDTQYF
few,TRBV28,TRBJ2-5,.,TGTGCCAGCAGTCGAGGAACCGAGACCCAGTACTTC,CASSRGTETQYF
few,TRBV5-4,TRBJ1-5,.,TGTGCCAGCAGCTTGGAATTGGGGGTCCGGAGCAATCAGCCCCAGCATTTT,CASSLELGVRSNQPQHF
few,TRBV20-1,TRBJ1-6,.,TGCAGTGCTGCAGGAACCAGGCTTTCACCCCTCCACTTT,CSAAGTRLSPLHF
few,TRBV7-2,TRBJ1-5,.,TGTGCCAGCGAGTCAACGGGGGGTTATAGCAATCAGCCCCAGCATTTT,CASESTGGYSNQPQHF
few,TRBV11-3,TRBJ2-1,.,TGTGCCAGCAGCTCGACATCCATCGGGGAGCAGTTCTTC,CASSSTSIGEQFF
.,TRBV28,TRBJ1-4,.,TGTGCCAGCAGTTCCTACCGGCAGAAACTGTTTTTT,CASSSYRQKLFF
.,TRBV30,TRBJ2-1,.,TGTGCCTGGAGTGTATTTGGCAATGAGCAGTTCTTC,CAWSVFGNEQFF
few,TRBV5-5,TRBJ2-5,.,TGTGCCAGCAGCTTGGCCCAGGCCACCCAGTACTTC,CASSLAQATQYF
many,TRBV7-2,TRBJ2-1,TRBD1,TGTGCCAGCAGCGTACGCCAGGGGGCGAATGAGCAGTTCTTC,CASSVRQGANEQFF
.,TRBV12-3/TRBV12-4,TRBJ1-6,.,TGTGCCAGCAGTTTAGCGCGGGCAGGGCCTAATTCACCCCTCCACTTT,CASSLARAGPNSPLHF
few,TRBV12-3/TRBV12-4,TRBJ2-7,TRBD1,TGTGCCAGCACCTTAGGGACAGGGGGTCAGTACGAGCAGTACTTC,CASTLGTGGQYEQYF
.,TRBV4-1,TRBJ1-5,TRBD1,TGCGCCAGCAGCCAAGGTAGAGGGGGCAGCAATCAGCCCCAGCATTTT,CASSQGRGGSNQPQHF
.,TRBV19,TRBJ1-2,.,TGTGCCAGTACCCCGGAGGCCAGAGGCCTATACTACACCTTC,CASTPEARGLYYTF
few,TRBV9,TRBJ2-5,.,TGTGCCAGCAGCGTAGCCGCAGGGTGGCAAGAGACCCAGTACTTC,CASSVAAGWQETQYF
many,TRBV7-2,TRBJ1-1,.,TGTGCCAGCAGCTTGAGCTACACTGAAGCTTTCTTT,CASSLSYTEAFF
.,TRBV6-5,TRBJ2-2,.,TGTGCCAGCAGTCGACTTGTGGAAGGGGAGCTGTTTTTT,CASSRLVEGELFF
.,TRBV5-4,TRBJ2-1,.,TGTGCCAGCAGCTTGACAGACAATGAGCAGTTCTTC,CASSLTDNEQFF
.,TRBV9,TRBJ1-2,TRBD1,TGTGCCAGCAGCGTAGCCGGGACAGGGGGCGCCTCCCGTGGCTACACCTTC,CASSVAGTGGASRGYTF
.,TRBV9,TRBJ2-5,TRBD2,TGTGCCAGCAGCCCGCGGGGGGCGGAAGAGACCCAGTACTTC,CASSPRGAEETQYF
.,TRBV6-2/TRBV6-3,TRBJ2-1,TRBD1,TGTGCCAGCAGTTACGTGACAGGGGGCCCCTATGAGCAGTTCTTC,CASSYVTGGPYEQFF
.,TRBV14,TRBJ1-2,.,TGTGCCAGCAGCCATAGGGGAGACCGAGGGGGCTACACCTTC,CASSHRGDRGGYTF